These 15 T cell receptor beta chains were sequenced from one sample in a study of cytomegalovirus exposure and HLA in healthy donors (TCRdb year 2017). The library was produced with the immunoSEQ multiplex PCR assay. For the multiplex PCR, a mixture combining 60 forward primers for TCR Vbeta segments and 13 reverse primers for TCR Jbeta segments was used. The table comes from immuneACCESS by way of TCRdb, which keeps in-frame sequences with V and J called. Part of the clones is missing from these tables; in studies checked, under half for an unresolved V gene and the rest for unknown reasons. The table for this sample lists about 150,000 clones; 80% of them were counted only once. Around 6% of the sample is in the top ten clones. Sequencing input: PBMCs. The receptors come from a woman aged 40 to 50 in good health and CMV-seropositive.

The chain links TRBV7-9 to TRBJ2-2; perhaps TRBD1 as D (5 bases). Looked up from germline, CDR1 is SEHNR and CDR2 is FQNEAQ (reference sequence). V gave up 0 bases and J gave up 0 bases, with 8 bases separating them. The CDR3 runs to 16 residues. In DNA, the CDR3 is TGTGCCAGCAGCTTAGCCACAGGAGCGAACACCGGGGAGCTGTTTTTT. It translates to CASSLATGANTGELFF.

The J gene is TRBJ2-3, the V gene TRBV30; weak D call: TRBD2 (7 bases). This CDR3 has 15 residues. Germline CDR1 reads GTSNPN; CDR2 reads SVGIG (reference sequence). Between the trimmed V and J ends, which lost 0 bases and 4 bases, there was a span of 14 bases. CDR3 DNA sequence: TGTGCCTGGAGTGTCCTCAGGGGAGGGCCAGATACGCAGTATTTT. Protein product: CAWSVLRGGPDTQYF.

The chain joins TRBV11-3 to TRBJ2-7; 8 bases are shared with TRBD2. J gave up 1 base and V 5 bases, and 1 base lay outside the gene matches. CDR3 length: 13 amino acids. Germline V lookup: CDR1 SGHNT, CDR2 YENEEA. CDR3 sequence: CASSSGSSYEQYF. CDR3 in DNA: TGTGCCAGCAGCAGCGGGAGTTCCTACGAGCAGTACTTC.

The genes are TRBV10-1 and TRBJ2-1, with 9 positions matching TRBD1. The germline gives CDR1 WNHNN, CDR2 SYGVQD (reference sequence). CDR3 length equals 14 residues. Trimming removed 5 bases from V and 7 bases from J; junction bases left unmatched: 6. CDR3: CASSYRGRENEQFF. The CDR3 region has the DNA TGCGCCAGCAGTTACAGGGGGCGGGAAAATGAGCAGTTCTTC.

The chain is built from TRBV5-4 and TRBJ2-3; 11 bases are shared with TRBD2. The junction had 22 bases not matched to a gene; V was cut back by 7 bases and J by 6 bases. The germline V gene encodes CDR1 SGHNT and CDR2 YYREEE (reference sequence). The CDR3 has 19 amino acids. The CDR3 spells CASAPGPRIAGGWADTQYF. CDR3 DNA: TGTGCCAGCGCACCGGGACCTAGGATAGCGGGAGGGTGGGCTGATACGCAGTATTTT. Looking up the rest from reference TRBV5-4 and TRBJ2-3 gives the full variable domain: ETGVTQSPTHLIKTRGQQVTLRCSSQSGHNTVSWYQQALGQGPQFIFQYYREEENGRGNFPPRFSGLQFPNYSSELNVNALELDDSALYLCASAPGPRIAGGWADTQYFGPGTRLTVL.

The chain joins TRBV13 to TRBJ2-3; 7 bases agree with TRBD2. The trim removed 5 bases at V and 1 base at J, leaving 12 bases unmatched. Germline V gene sequence: CDR1 PRHDT, CDR2 FYEKMQ (reference sequence). This CDR3 is 17 amino acids long. The CDR3 region is CASSPRWGRARTDTQYF. As DNA, the CDR3 is TGTGCCAGCAGCCCCCGGTGGGGGAGGGCGCGCACAGATACGCAGTATTTT.

A single count supports this clone. The V gene is TRBV9, the J gene TRBJ2-1; 11 bases align to TRBD2. The CDR3 contains 15 residues. The J segment lost 7 bases and the V segment lost 3 bases, leaving 6 bases of the junction unmatched. The germline V gene encodes CDR1 SGDLS and CDR2 YYNGEE. The DNA of the CDR3 is TGTGCCAGCAGCGCGACTAGCGGGATCTTGAATGAGCAGTTCTTC. This translates into CASSATSGILNEQFF.

The rearrangement links TRBV27 to TRBJ2-7, with 7 bases identical to TRBD1. The CDR3 has 14 amino acids. The germline gives CDR1 MNHEY, CDR2 SMNVEV (reference sequence). Germline trimming cut 6 bases from V and 2 bases from J; bases unmatched to any gene: 7. The CDR3: CASSPGQPPYEQYF. The DNA of the CDR3 is TGTGCCAGCAGCCCGGGACAGCCTCCCTACGAGCAGTACTTC.

The V and J genes are TRBV29-1 and TRBJ2-7; D gene uncertain. The CDR3 runs 12 residues. The germline V and J ends were trimmed by 1 base and 3 bases, with 7 bases remaining between them. From germline, CDR1 is SQVTM and CDR2 ANQGSEA. The CDR3 region is CSVEGALYEQYF. CDR3 bases: TGCAGCGTTGAAGGAGCCCTCTACGAGCAGTACTTC.

The chain is built from TRBV19 and TRBJ1-5; tentatively, D is TRBD1 (5 bases). The germline V gene encodes CDR1 LNHDA and CDR2 SQIVND (reference sequence). V was pared by 7 bases and J by 2 bases, with 15 bases between. The CDR3 consists of 15 residues. CDR3 DNA: TGTGCCAGTAACCAGGGTCGAGTTGGCAATCAGCCCCAGCATTTT. Translation: CASNQGRVGNQPQHF.

The V gene is TRBV6-4, the J gene TRBJ2-2; 7 nucleotides align to TRBD1. The CDR3 loop spans 14 amino acids. CDR1 and CDR2 from the germline V gene are MRHNA and SNTAGT. V gave up 5 bases and J gave up 3 bases; unmatched junction bases: 3. The CDR3 region is CASSSQGYTGELFF. CDR3 coding DNA: TGTGCCAGCAGTTCACAGGGGTACACCGGGGAGCTGTTTTTT.

This clone was seen a few times. Different DNA sequences within this sample yield the same CDR3. This sequence joins TRBV11-3 and TRBJ1-3, with D perhaps matching TRBD1 (6 bases). With 5 bases removed from V and 4 bases from J, the gap between germline ends came to 15 bases. Germline CDR1 reads SGHNT; CDR2 reads YENEEA. The CDR3 sequence is 15 residues long. The CDR3 DNA reads as TGTGCCAGCAGCCCCGGCCAGGGGCCGGGAAACACCATATATTTT. Residues: CASSPGQGPGNTIYF.

The genes are TRBV7-3 and TRBJ1-1; TRBD1 matches 8 bases. The trim removed 4 bases at V and 1 base at J, leaving 2 bases unmatched. This CDR3 is built from 14 residues. Germline CDR1 and CDR2: SGHTA and FQGTGA. As DNA, the CDR3 is TGTGCCAGCAGCTCAGGGGGCTGGAACACTGAAGCTTTCTTT. Translating gives CASSSGGWNTEAFF.

The chain links TRBV5-4 to TRBJ2-7; 11 bases are a match to TRBD2. J gave up 3 bases and V 4 bases, and 6 bases lay outside the gene matches. The CDR3 loop spans 15 amino acids. Germline V gene data show CDR1 as SGHNT and CDR2 as YYREEE (reference sequence). CDR3 coding DNA: TGTGCCAGCAGCGAGGGACTAGCGGATAACTACGAGCAGTACTTC. This gives the protein CASSEGLADNYEQYF. Together with reference TRBV5-4 and TRBJ2-7, the CDR3 gives the full variable domain: ETGVTQSPTHLIKTRGQQVTLRCSSQSGHNTVSWYQQALGQGPQFIFQYYREEENGRGNFPPRFSGLQFPNYSSELNVNALELDDSALYLCASSEGLADNYEQYFGPGTRLTVT.

This chain links TRBV27 with TRBJ2-1, with 13 bases that match TRBD2. Germline CDR1 MNHEY, CDR2 SMNVEV (reference sequence). V shed 8 bases and J 0 bases; nucleotides not matched to a gene: 4. The CDR3 has 16 residues. CDR3 in amino acids: CASGTSGMSSYNEQFF. In nucleotides, the CDR3 is TGTGCCAGCGGGACTAGCGGGATGAGCTCCTACAATGAGCAGTTCTTC.